This T cell receptor (beta chain) was recorded in a study of T cell repertoires in cytomegalovirus infection. Overall study: CMV infection plus the matching HLA type was flagged by public TCR beta signatures.

The study's findings and limits: Summed public TCR beta family frequency identified CMV carriers bearing the relevant HLA.

Each CDR3 protein is one row after TCRdb ran MiXCR on the reads. Of approximately 110,000 distinct CDR3 sequences in the sample, around 45% were seen once. Regarding this clonotype: What it recognizes is unknown.

This sample comprised CD8+ T cells from cultured PBMCs, obtained from culture after CMV antigen stimulation. The TCR comes from a human donor in good health (CMV status not recorded). Some clones in this sample may be carry-over from other donors' samples.

The CDR3 sequence is CASNFGDSNQPQHF. Here the CDR3 DNA reads TGCGCCAGCAACTTCGGAGACAGCAATCAGCCCCAGCATTTT. V gene TRBV5-1 combines with J gene TRBJ1-5; D gene unclear. This CDR3 has 14 amino acids. Trimming removed 6 bases from V and 1 base from J, with 11 bases in between. From germline, CDR1 is SGHRS and CDR2 YFSETQ.